Listed below are T cell receptor beta chains from one sample, sequenced in a study. Assay used: immunoSEQ multiplex PCR; TCRdb lists only in-frame clones, some missing. The sample consists of some 70,000 clones, around 93% of them appearing once. The sequenced sample was PBMCs. The source is a man aged 35 to 55 with rheumatoid arthritis. Both conserved end residues are part of each CDR3. A D gene is named only where the DNA matches it firmly. Size is stated for part of the rows, as once, few or many counts, or as a class when the clone is expanded.

d_call	cdr3_length	v_call	clone_size	j_call	cdr3_aa	cdr3_nt
-	15	TRBV28	-	TRBJ1-2	CASSSINGKHYGYTF	TGTGCCAGCAGTTCCATAAACGGCAAACACTATGGCTACACCTTC
TRBD1	13	TRBV12-3/TRBV12-4	-	TRBJ1-6	CASSFDRVSPLHF	TGTGCCAGCAGTTTCGACAGGGTTTCACCCCTCCACTTT
-	13	TRBV6-6	-	TRBJ1-5	CASSGTVYQPQHF	TGTGCCAGCAGTGGGACGGTATATCAGCCCCAGCATTTT
-	14	TRBV5-1	-	TRBJ1-1	CASSYGGLLPEAFF	TGCGCCAGCAGCTATGGAGGACTCTTGCCTGAAGCTTTCTTT
-	15	TRBV6-6	-	TRBJ2-2	CASRWGGGTTGELFF	TGTGCCAGCAGATGGGGAGGGGGAACCACCGGGGAGCTGTTTTTT
TRBD2	15	TRBV5-1	-	TRBJ2-7	CASSLESSGIYEQYF	TGCGCCAGCAGCTTGGAGTCTAGCGGGATCTACGAGCAGTACTTC
-	14	TRBV13	-	TRBJ2-5	CASSLTAGQETQYF	TGTGCCAGCAGCTTGACAGCGGGTCAAGAGACCCAGTACTTC
-	11	TRBV20-1	-	TRBJ2-7	CSAKAAYEQYF	TGCAGTGCTAAAGCAGCCTACGAGCAGTACTTC
TRBD1	17	TRBV28	-	TRBJ1-5	CASSSPRDRGFRQPQHF	TGTGCCAGCAGTTCCCCCCGGGACAGGGGGTTTAGACAGCCCCAGCATTTT
-	16	TRBV6-6	-	TRBJ1-5	CASSYSRGAGNQPQHF	TGTGCCAGCAGTTACTCAAGGGGCGCGGGCAATCAGCCCCAGCATTTT
-	15	TRBV6-1	-	TRBJ2-7	CASSDPRTAAYEQYF	TGTGCCAGCAGTGATCCTCGGACAGCCGCCTACGAGCAGTACTTC
-	17	TRBV3-1/TRBV3-2	-	TRBJ2-7	CASSPGAVDRGSYEQYF	TGTGCCAGCAGCCCCGGGGCGGTCGACCGGGGGTCCTACGAGCAGTACTTC
TRBD2	16	TRBV9	-	TRBJ2-3	CASSPRGGSGTDTQYF	TGTGCCAGCAGCCCCCGGGGAGGGTCGGGCACAGATACGCAGTATTTT
-	13	TRBV7-2	-	TRBJ1-5	CASSFGFEQPQHF	TGTGCCAGCAGCTTTGGGTTTGAACAGCCCCAGCATTTT
TRBD1	16	TRBV5-5	-	TRBJ2-3	CASSLVWDRSTDTQYF	TGTGCCAGCAGCTTGGTCTGGGACAGGAGCACAGATACGCAGTATTTT
TRBD1	15	TRBV10-3	-	TRBJ1-4	CAISESDRVGEKLFF	TGTGCCATCAGTGAGTCCGACAGGGTTGGTGAAAAACTGTTTTTT
-	11	TRBV12-3/TRBV12-4	-	TRBJ1-1	CASSFSGEAFF	TGTGCCAGCAGTTTTTCAGGTGAAGCTTTCTTT
-	14	TRBV21-1	-	TRBJ1-5	CASSKGEGNQPQHF	TGTGCCAGCAGCAAAGGTGAAGGGAATCAGCCCCAGCATTTT
TRBD1	14	TRBV29-1	-	TRBJ2-7	CSASSGTGFSEQYF	TGCAGCGCGTCTTCCGGGACAGGGTTCTCCGAGCAGTACTTC
TRBD1	14	TRBV7-9	-	TRBJ1-5	CASSSGTGGWPQHF	TGTGCCAGCAGCTCGGGAACAGGGGGGTGGCCCCAGCATTTT
TRBD1	15	TRBV5-4	-	TRBJ1-1	CASGETTGLGTEAFF	TGTGCCAGCGGAGAGACGACAGGGCTTGGCACTGAAGCTTTCTTT
TRBD2	15	TRBV28	once	TRBJ2-2	CASRSSGRGSGELFF	TGTGCCAGCAGGTCTAGCGGGAGAGGGTCCGGGGAGCTGTTTTTT
-	14	TRBV27	-	TRBJ1-5	CASSSLDVNQPQHF	TGTGCCAGCAGTTCCTTGGACGTGAATCAGCCCCAGCATTTT
-	12	TRBV5-8	-	TRBJ2-3	CASSEWSDTQYF	TGTGCCAGCAGCGAGTGGTCAGATACGCAGTATTTT
-	10	TRBV28	-	TRBJ1-2	CAVDSRGYTF	TGTGCCGTCGACAGCCGGGGCTACACCTTC
TRBD2	18	TRBV5-4	-	TRBJ2-3	CASSQAVLSGSFADTQYF	TGTGCCAGCAGCCAAGCTGTTTTAAGCGGGAGCTTCGCAGATACGCAGTATTTT
-	16	TRBV27	-	TRBJ1-2	CASSLSPEEDLYGYTF	TGTGCCAGCAGTTTAAGCCCGGAGGAGGACCTCTATGGCTACACCTTC
-	11	TRBV29-1	-	TRBJ1-3	CSVRNGNTIYF	TGCAGCGTTCGCAACGGAAACACCATATATTTT
-	12	TRBV12-3/TRBV12-4	-	TRBJ1-2	CAKHRDAAGYTF	TGTGCTAAACACCGGGACGCAGCGGGCTACACCTTC
-	13	TRBV18	-	TRBJ2-2	CASSPGLTVELFF	TGTGCCAGCTCACCTGGGCTAACCGTAGAGCTGTTTTTT
-	15	TRBV28	-	TRBJ1-4	CASSLFSGAGEKLFF	TGTGCCAGCAGTTTATTTTCGGGGGCTGGGGAAAAACTGTTTTTT
-	15	TRBV5-5	-	TRBJ1-3	CASRLGSASGNTIYF	TGTGCCAGCAGACTCGGCAGCGCCTCTGGAAACACCATATATTTT
TRBD1	14	TRBV3-1/TRBV3-2	-	TRBJ2-7	CASSATGGEYEQYF	TGTGCCAGCAGCGCAACAGGGGGCGAATACGAGCAGTACTTC
-	11	TRBV20-1	-	TRBJ2-7	CSASRAYEQYF	TGCAGTGCGTCCCGGGCCTACGAGCAGTACTTC
-	14	TRBV5-1	-	TRBJ1-2	CASSFGPDGYGYTF	TGCGCCAGCAGCTTTGGGCCTGACGGCTATGGCTACACCTTC
-	15	TRBV5-1	-	TRBJ2-5	CASSLEGAGGETQYF	TGCGCCAGCAGCTTGGAGGGGGCGGGAGGAGAGACCCAGTACTTC
-	16	TRBV6-6	-	TRBJ2-6	CASSGRASSGANVLTF	TGTGCCAGCAGTGGTCGGGCCTCCTCTGGGGCCAACGTCCTGACTTTC
-	14	TRBV5-6	-	TRBJ2-7	CASSLADRPHEQYF	TGTGCCAGCAGCTTGGCCGACCGGCCCCACGAGCAGTACTTC
-	14	TRBV2	-	TRBJ1-5	CASKGEYSNQPQHF	TGTGCCAGCAAGGGAGAGTATAGCAATCAGCCCCAGCATTTT
-	14	TRBV15	-	TRBJ2-1	CATSRPIGFDEQFF	TGTGCCACCAGCCGCCCTATCGGCTTCGATGAGCAGTTCTTC